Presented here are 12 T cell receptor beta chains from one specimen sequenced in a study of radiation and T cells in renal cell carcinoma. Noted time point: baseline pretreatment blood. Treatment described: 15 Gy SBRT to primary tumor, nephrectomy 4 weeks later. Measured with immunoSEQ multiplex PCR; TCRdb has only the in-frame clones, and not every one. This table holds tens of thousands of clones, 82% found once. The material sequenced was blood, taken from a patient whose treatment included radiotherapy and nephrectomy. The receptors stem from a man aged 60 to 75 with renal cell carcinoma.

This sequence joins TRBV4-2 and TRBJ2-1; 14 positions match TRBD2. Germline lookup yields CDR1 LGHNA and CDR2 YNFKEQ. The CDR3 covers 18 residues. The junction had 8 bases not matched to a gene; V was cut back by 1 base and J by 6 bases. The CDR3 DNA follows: TGTGCCAGCAGCCAAGCAGGTTCCGGGACTAGCGGGAGCAATGAGCAGTTCTTC. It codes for CASSQAGSGTSGSNEQFF.

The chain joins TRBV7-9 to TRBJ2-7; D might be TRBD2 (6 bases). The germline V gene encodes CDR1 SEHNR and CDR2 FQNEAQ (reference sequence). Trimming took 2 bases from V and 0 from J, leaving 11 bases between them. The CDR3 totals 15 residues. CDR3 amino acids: CASSLTAGRSYEQYF. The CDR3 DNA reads TGTGCCAGCAGCTTAACAGCGGGCCGCTCCTACGAGCAGTACTTC.

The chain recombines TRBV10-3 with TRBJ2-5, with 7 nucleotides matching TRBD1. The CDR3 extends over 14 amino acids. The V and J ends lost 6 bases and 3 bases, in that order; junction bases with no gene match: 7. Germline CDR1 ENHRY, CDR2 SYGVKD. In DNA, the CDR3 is TGTGCCATCAGCCCCGGGACAGCTGAAGAGACCCAGTACTTC. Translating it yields CAISPGTAEETQYF.

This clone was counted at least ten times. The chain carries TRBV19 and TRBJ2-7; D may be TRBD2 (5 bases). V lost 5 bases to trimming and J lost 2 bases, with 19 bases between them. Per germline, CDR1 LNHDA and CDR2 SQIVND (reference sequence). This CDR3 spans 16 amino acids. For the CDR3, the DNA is TGTGCCAGTAGTGCCTCCGGCGTGCGGGCGGCCTACGAGCAGTACTTC. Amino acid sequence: CASSASGVRAAYEQYF.

CDR3 amino acids: CASSLSGSGYEQYF. In DNA, the CDR3 is TGTGCCAGTAGTCTTAGCGGGAGCGGGTACGAGCAGTACTTC. V usage is TRBV19 and J usage is TRBJ2-7, with 9 bases identical to TRBD2. The junction had 6 bases not matched to a gene; V was cut back by 5 bases and J by 4 bases. The CDR3 runs to 14 residues. Germline V gene lookup returns CDR1 LNHDA and CDR2 SQIVND (reference sequence). Combining the CDR3 with reference TRBV19 and TRBJ2-7 gives the whole variable domain DGGITQSPKYLFRKEGQNVTLSCEQNLNHDAMYWYRQDPGQGLRLIYYSQIVNDFQKGDIAEGYSVSREKKESFPLTVTSAQKNPTAFYLCASSLSGSGYEQYFGPGTRLTVT.

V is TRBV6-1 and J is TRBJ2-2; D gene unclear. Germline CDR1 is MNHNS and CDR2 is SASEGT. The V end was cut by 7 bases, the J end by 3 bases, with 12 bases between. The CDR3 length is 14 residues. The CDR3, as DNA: TGTGCCAGCACCCCGCCCGTATACACCGGGGAGCTGTTTTTT. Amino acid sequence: CASTPPVYTGELFF.

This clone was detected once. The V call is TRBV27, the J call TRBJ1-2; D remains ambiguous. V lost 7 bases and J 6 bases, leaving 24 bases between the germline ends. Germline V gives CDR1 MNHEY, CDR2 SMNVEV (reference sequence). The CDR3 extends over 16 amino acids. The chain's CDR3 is CASTLRFPHGRNGYTF. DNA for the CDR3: TGTGCCAGCACCCTTAGGTTCCCGCATGGAAGGAATGGCTACACCTTC.

Here the CDR3 reads CASIDGRVGPSYNEQFF. CDR3 sequence (DNA): TGTGCCAGTATCGACGGTCGGGTGGGCCCGTCCTACAATGAGCAGTTCTTC. The chain has TRBV19 and TRBJ2-1; D gene ambiguous. The CDR3 loop spans 17 amino acids. V was cut by 7 bases and J by 1 base, with 20 bases left in between. Germline V CDR1 and CDR2: LNHDA, SQIVND (reference sequence).

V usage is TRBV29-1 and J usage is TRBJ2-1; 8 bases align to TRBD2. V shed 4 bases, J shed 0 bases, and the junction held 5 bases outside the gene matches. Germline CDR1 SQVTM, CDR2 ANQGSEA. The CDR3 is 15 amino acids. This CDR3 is CSVVTREASYNEQFF. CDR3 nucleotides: TGCAGCGTTGTGACGCGGGAGGCCTCCTACAATGAGCAGTTCTTC.

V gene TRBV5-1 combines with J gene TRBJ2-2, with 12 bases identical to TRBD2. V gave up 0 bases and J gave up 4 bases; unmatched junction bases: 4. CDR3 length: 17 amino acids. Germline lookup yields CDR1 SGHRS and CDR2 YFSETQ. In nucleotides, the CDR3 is TGCGCCAGCAGCTTGGGACTAGCGGGAGTGCCCACCGGGGAGCTGTTTTTT. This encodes CASSLGLAGVPTGELFF.

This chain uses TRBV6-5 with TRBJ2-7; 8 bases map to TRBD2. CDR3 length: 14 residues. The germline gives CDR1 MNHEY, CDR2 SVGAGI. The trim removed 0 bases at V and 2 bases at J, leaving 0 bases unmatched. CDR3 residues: CASSYSTSAYEQYF. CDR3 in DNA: TGTGCCAGCAGTTACTCGACTAGCGCCTACGAGCAGTACTTC.

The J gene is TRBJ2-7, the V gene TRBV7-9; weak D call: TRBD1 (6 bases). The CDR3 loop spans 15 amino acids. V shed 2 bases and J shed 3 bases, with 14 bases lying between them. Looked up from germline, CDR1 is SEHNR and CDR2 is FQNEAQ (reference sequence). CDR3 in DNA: TGTGCCAGCAGCTTATTTGAGGGCAGGGGCTACGAGCAGTACTTC. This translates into CASSLFEGRGYEQYF.